The clone carrying this T cell receptor (beta chain) showed up just once. Its matching antigen is unknown. These data come from a study of T cell responses to AZD1222 COVID-19 vaccine. Study-wide points: Just a handful of AZD1222 recipients were seropositive at baseline. Nearly half of the spike-specific TCRs reportedly recognize variant regions that carry no mutations. At 160-218 and 743-854, vaccine-associated CD4 TCRs were dominant, and they spanned spike. White British donors predominated, females outnumbered males, and clonal diversity was possibly underestimated.

Assay: immunoSEQ multiplex PCR; the TCRdb copy retains only in-frame clones and omits some. The sample shows about 150,000 clones, 90% of them seen only once. The sample was peripheral blood, taken on day 0 of AZD1222 vaccination. The source is an adult in good health.

The CDR3 sequence is CASSFAGTIVGYTF. The CDR3, as DNA: TGTGCCAGCAGTTTTGCGGGAACGATTGTTGGCTACACCTTC. V and J are TRBV27 and TRBJ1-2; no clear D. CDR1 and CDR2 from the germline V gene are MNHEY and SMNVEV (reference sequence). With 3 bases removed from V and 7 bases from J, the gap between germline ends came to 15 bases. The CDR3 extends over 14 amino acids.